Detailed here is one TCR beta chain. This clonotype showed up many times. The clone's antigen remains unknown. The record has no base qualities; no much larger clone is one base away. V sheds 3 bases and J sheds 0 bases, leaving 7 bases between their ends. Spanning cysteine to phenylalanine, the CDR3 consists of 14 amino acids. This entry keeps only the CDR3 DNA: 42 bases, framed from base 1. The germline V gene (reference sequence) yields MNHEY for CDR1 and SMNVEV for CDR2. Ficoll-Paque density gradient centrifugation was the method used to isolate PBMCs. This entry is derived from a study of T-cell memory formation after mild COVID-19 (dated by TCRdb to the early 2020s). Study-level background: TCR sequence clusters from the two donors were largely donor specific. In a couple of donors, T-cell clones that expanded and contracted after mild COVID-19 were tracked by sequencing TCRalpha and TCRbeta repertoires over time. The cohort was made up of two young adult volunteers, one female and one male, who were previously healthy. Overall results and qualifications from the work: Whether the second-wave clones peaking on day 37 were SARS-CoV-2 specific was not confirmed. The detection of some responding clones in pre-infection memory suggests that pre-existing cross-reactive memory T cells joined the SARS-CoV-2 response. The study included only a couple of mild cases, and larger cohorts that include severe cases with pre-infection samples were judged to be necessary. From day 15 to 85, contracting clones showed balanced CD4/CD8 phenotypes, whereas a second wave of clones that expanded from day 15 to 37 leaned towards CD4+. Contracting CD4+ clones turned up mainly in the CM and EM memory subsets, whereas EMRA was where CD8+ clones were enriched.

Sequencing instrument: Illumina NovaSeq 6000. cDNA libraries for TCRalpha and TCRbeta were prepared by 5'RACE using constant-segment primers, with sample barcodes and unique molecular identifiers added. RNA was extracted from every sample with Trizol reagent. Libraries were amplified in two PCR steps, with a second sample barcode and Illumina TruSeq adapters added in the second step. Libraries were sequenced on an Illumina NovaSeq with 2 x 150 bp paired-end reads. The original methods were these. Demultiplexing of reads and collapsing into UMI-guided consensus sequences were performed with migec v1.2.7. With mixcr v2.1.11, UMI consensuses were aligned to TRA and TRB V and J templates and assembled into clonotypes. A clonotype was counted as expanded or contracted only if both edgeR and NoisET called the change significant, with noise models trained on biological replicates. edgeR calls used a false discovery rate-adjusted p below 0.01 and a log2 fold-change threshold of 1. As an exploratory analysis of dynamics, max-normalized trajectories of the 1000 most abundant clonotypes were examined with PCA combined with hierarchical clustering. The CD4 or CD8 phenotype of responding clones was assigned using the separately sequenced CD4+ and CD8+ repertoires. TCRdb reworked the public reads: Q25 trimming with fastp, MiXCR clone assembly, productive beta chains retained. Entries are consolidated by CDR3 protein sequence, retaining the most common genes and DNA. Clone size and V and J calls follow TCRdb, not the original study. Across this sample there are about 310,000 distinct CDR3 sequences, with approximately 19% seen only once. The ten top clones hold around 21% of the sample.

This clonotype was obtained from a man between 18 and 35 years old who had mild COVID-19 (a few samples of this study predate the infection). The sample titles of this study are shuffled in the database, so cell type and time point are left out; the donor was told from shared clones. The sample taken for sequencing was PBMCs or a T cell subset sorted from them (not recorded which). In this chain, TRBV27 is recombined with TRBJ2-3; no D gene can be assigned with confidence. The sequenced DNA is TGTGCCAGCAGTTTGTCAGATAGCACAGATACGCAGTATTTT. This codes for CASSLSDSTDTQYF.